Below are 19 T cell receptor beta chains sequenced from a single sample in a study of T cell changes during pregnancy in multiple sclerosis. TCRdb keeps only in-frame clones here, not all; method: immunoSEQ multiplex PCR. The sample shows 45,000 or so clones, under 95% of them seen only once. The material sequenced was PBMCs (not recorded whether the cells were cultured). These receptor sequences come from a female donor with multiple sclerosis, enrolled in a pregnancy study.

The V call is TRBV7-9, the J call TRBJ2-1; D unclear. Germline assignment: CDR1 SEHNR and CDR2 FQNEAQ (reference sequence). This CDR3 is 12 amino acids long. The germline V and J ends were trimmed by 4 bases and 9 bases, with 10 bases remaining between them. The CDR3 sequence is CASSSLQVEQFF. Written as DNA, the CDR3 is TGTGCCAGCAGCTCACTCCAGGTTGAGCAGTTCTTC.

The rearrangement uses TRBV6-6 and TRBJ2-5; the D gene is possibly TRBD1 (5 bases). This CDR3 is 13 amino acids long. Trimming cost V 6 bases and J 2 bases, with 10 bases left between them. CDR1 is MNHNY and CDR2 is SVGAGI in the germline V gene (reference sequence). The CDR3 DNA reads as TGTGCCAGCAGATCGGACACACAAGAGACCCAGTACTTC. It is translated as CASRSDTQETQYF.

This clone was found once. V and J are TRBV11-2 and TRBJ1-1; 7 bases match TRBD1. The V gene's germline CDR1 is SGHAT and CDR2 FQNNGV. CDR3 size: 14 residues. J was trimmed by 4 bases and V by 6 bases; bases with no gene match: 8. CDR3 sequence: CASSPGRTGTEAFF. CDR3 coding DNA: TGTGCCAGCAGTCCCGGGAGGACAGGCACTGAAGCTTTCTTT.

This clone was seen more than once but under ten times. The rearrangement uses TRBV2 and TRBJ2-6; D tentatively reads TRBD1 or TRBD2 (5 bases each). The CDR3 covers 12 residues. Germline V CDR1 and CDR2: SNHLY, FYNNEI. The ends were cut back, 6 bases at V and 13 bases at J, with 13 bases in the middle. CDR3 sequence: CASRVGERVLTF. The CDR3 region has the DNA TGTGCCAGCAGGGTGGGGGAGCGGGTCCTGACTTTC.

There are a few counts of this clone. The chain employs TRBV29-1 and TRBJ1-1; D is unclear. Deletions cut 0 bases from V and 10 bases from J, with 21 bases between. From germline, CDR1 is SQVTM and CDR2 ANQGSEA. CDR3 size: 15 residues. The DNA for the CDR3 is TGCAGCGTTGAAGAGGGTCGAGGCAGGTATGGTGTAGCTTTCTTT. Translated, it gives CSVEEGRGRYGVAFF.

The chain joins TRBV5-1 to TRBJ2-7; 13 nucleotides align to TRBD2. The CDR3 has 16 residues. The germline gives CDR1 SGHRS, CDR2 YFSETQ. V was pared by 3 bases and J by 4 bases, with 7 bases of the junction left unmatched. This CDR3 reads CASSSGLAGDGYEQYF. The CDR3 nucleotides are TGCGCCAGCAGCTCCGGACTAGCGGGAGATGGGTACGAGCAGTACTTC.

This chain connects TRBV7-2 to TRBJ1-4; D gene uncertain. Trimming cost V 5 bases and J 3 bases, with 7 bases left between them. CDR1 is SGHTA and CDR2 is FQGNSA in the germline V gene. The CDR3 is 13 residues long. The CDR3 DNA is TGTGCCAGCAGCGAGGGAGCTAATGAAAAACTGTTTTTT. Encoded protein: CASSEGANEKLFF. The full variable domain, completed using reference TRBV7-2 and TRBJ1-4, is GAGVSQSPSNKVTEKGKDVELRCDPISGHTALYWYRQSLGQGLEFLIYFQGNSAPDKSGLPSDRFSAERTGGSVSTLTIQRTQQEDSAVYLCASSEGANEKLFFGSGTQLSVL.

This chain links TRBV5-1 with TRBJ2-3; tentative D call: TRBD1 (6 bases). V was clipped by 4 bases and J by 4 bases, with 10 bases between them. Germline V gives CDR1 SGHRS, CDR2 YFSETQ. CDR3 length equals 13 residues. CDR3 DNA: TGCGCCAGCAGCAAGGGGGTTGCAGATACGCAGTATTTT. As protein: CASSKGVADTQYF.

The chain joins TRBV4-1 to TRBJ1-4, with D unresolved. Germline CDR1 and CDR2: MGHRA and YSYEKL. V dropped 3 bases and J dropped 7 bases, with 18 bases sitting between them. This CDR3 has 16 amino acids. CDR3: CASSHSPETPFEKLFF. DNA of the CDR3: TGCGCCAGCAGCCATTCTCCAGAAACTCCTTTTGAAAAACTGTTTTTT.

The chain uses TRBV5-6 and TRBJ1-2, with a tentative D call TRBD1 (5 bases). Germline V gene data show CDR1 as SGHDT and CDR2 as YYEEEE. CDR3 size: 15 residues. V lost 4 bases and J lost 0, with 13 bases in between. DNA for the CDR3: TGTGCCAGCAGCAAGATTCAGGGATCTAACTATGGCTACACCTTC. Translating it yields CASSKIQGSNYGYTF.

V gene TRBV4-2 combines with J gene TRBJ2-1; tentatively, D is TRBD2 (5 bases). Deletions cut 5 bases from V and 0 bases from J, with 23 bases between. The CDR3 extends over 19 amino acids. The germline gives CDR1 LGHNA, CDR2 YNFKEQ. In DNA form, the CDR3 reads TGTGCCAGCAGCACGCGGGTCGCAAGGCACCTAAGCTCCTACAATGAGCAGTTCTTC. Translating it yields CASSTRVARHLSSYNEQFF.

The rearrangement joins TRBV14 to TRBJ2-7; no clear D gene. Trimming left V 0 bases short and J 2 bases short, with 8 bases between. This CDR3 is built from 14 residues. CDR1 is SGHDN and CDR2 is FVKESK in the germline V gene. CDR3 sequence reads: CASSQEGGAYEQYF. In DNA form, the CDR3 reads TGTGCCAGCAGCCAAGAAGGTGGGGCCTACGAGCAGTACTTC. The full variable domain, in which reference TRBV14 and TRBJ2-7 provide the parts outside the CDR3, is EAGVTQFPSHSVIEKGQTVTLRCDPISGHDNLYWYRRVMGKEIKFLLHFVKESKQDESGMPNNRFLAERTGGTYSTLKVQPAELEDSGVYFCASSQEGGAYEQYFGPGTRLTVT.

The V and J genes are TRBV6-5 and TRBJ1-4; 11 bases line up with TRBD1. The V gene's germline CDR1 is MNHEY and CDR2 SVGAGI. Trimming removed 6 bases from V and 7 bases from J; junction bases left unmatched: 7. This CDR3 has 15 residues. The DNA for the CDR3 is TGTGCCAGCAGGCGGACAGGGGGCGAAGGTGAAAAACTGTTTTTT. It specifies CASRRTGGEGEKLFF.

This chain uses TRBV7-9 with TRBJ2-7; D ambiguous. The ends were cut back, 2 bases at V and 8 bases at J, with 10 bases in the middle. Germline-derived CDR1 and CDR2 are SEHNR and FQNEAQ (reference sequence). The length of the CDR3 is 12 residues. The CDR3 DNA follows: TGTGCCAGCAGCTTACTAACCTTAAAGCAGTACTTC. This translates into CASSLLTLKQYF.

The chain joins TRBV30 to TRBJ1-4, with D unresolved. Germline V gives CDR1 GTSNPN, CDR2 SVGIG (reference sequence). This CDR3 region has 13 residues. V was shortened by 1 base and J by 6 bases, with 9 bases between the two germline ends. The CDR3 protein is CAWSDWSDEKLFF. In DNA form, the CDR3 reads TGTGCCTGGAGTGATTGGAGCGATGAAAAACTGTTTTTT.

This clone was detected a few times. The chain employs TRBV5-1 and TRBJ2-7, with D perhaps being TRBD1 or TRBD2 (5 bases each). CDR1 is SGHRS and CDR2 is YFSETQ in the germline V gene. The CDR3 is made up of 14 amino acids. The V end was cut by 6 bases, the J end by 3 bases, with 16 bases between. CDR3 protein: CASNPGTENYEQYF. The CDR3 DNA follows: TGCGCCAGCAACCCCGGGACCGAAAACTACGAGCAGTACTTC.

The chain uses TRBV2 and TRBJ2-7; D gene ambiguous. V lost 7 bases to trimming and J lost 6 bases, with 16 bases between them. Looked up from germline, CDR1 is SNHLY and CDR2 is FYNNEI. The CDR3 is made up of 13 amino acids. CDR3 residues: CASTEGLDLEQYF. The CDR3 DNA reads as TGTGCCAGCACCGAAGGTCTCGACCTCGAGCAGTACTTC.

A few counts support this clone. V gene TRBV6-4 combines with J gene TRBJ1-1, with 9 bases identical to TRBD1. CDR3 length: 14 amino acids. Germline trimming cut 1 base from V and 11 bases from J; bases unmatched to any gene: 8. Looked up from germline, CDR1 is MRHNA and CDR2 is SNTAGT. The CDR3 nucleotides read TGTGCCAGCAGTGACTTGGGGAACAGGGGGCCGGCTTTCTTT. It translates to CASSDLGNRGPAFF.

The chain combines TRBV15 with TRBJ2-7; D gene ambiguous. The CDR3 sequence is 12 residues long. Trimming cost V 4 bases and J 5 bases, with 9 bases left between them. The germline gives CDR1 LNHNV, CDR2 YYDKDF (reference sequence). The CDR3 DNA sequence: TGTGCCACCAGCAAAGCGAGGCACGAGCAGTACTTC. Its translation is CATSKARHEQYF.